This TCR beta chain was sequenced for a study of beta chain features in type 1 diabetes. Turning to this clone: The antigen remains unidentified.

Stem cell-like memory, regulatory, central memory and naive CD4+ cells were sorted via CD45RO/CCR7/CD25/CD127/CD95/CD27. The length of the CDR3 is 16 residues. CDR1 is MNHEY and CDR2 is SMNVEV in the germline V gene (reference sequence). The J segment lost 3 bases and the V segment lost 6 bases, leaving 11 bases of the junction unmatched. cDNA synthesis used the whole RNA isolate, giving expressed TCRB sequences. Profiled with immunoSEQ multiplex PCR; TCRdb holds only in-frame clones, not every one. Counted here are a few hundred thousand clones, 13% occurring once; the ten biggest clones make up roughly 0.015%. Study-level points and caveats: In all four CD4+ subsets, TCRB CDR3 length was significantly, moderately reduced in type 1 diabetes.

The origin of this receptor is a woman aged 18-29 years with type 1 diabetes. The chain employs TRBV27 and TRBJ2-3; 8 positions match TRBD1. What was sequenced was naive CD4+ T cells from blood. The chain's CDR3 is CASSGTPQGVTDTQYF. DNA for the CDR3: TGTGCCAGCAGCGGGACGCCACAGGGGGTTACAGATACGCAGTATTTT.